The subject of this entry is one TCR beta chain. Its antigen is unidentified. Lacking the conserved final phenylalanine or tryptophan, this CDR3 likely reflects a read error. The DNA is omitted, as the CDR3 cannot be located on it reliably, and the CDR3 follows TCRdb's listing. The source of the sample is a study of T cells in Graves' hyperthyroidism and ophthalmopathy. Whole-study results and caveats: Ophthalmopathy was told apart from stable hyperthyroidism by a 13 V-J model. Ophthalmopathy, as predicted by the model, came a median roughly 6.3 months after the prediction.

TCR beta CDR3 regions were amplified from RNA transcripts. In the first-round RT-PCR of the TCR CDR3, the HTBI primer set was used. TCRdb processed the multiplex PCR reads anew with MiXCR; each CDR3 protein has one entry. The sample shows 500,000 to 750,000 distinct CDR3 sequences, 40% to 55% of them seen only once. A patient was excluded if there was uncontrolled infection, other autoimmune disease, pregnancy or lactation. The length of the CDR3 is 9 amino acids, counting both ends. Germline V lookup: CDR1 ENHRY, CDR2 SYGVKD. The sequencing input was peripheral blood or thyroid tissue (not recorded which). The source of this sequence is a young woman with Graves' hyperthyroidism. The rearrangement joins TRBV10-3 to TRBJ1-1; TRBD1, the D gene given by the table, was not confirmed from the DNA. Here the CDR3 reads CATHAQGVY.